Following are 32 T cell receptor beta chains from one sample sequenced in a study of T cell responses to AZD1222 COVID-19 vaccine. The table came from immunoSEQ multiplex PCR; TCRdb's copy has only in-frame clones and leaves some out. This table holds under 100,000 clones, approximately 90% found once. The sequencing here drew on peripheral blood, taken on day 0 of AZD1222 vaccination. The receptors shown here come from an adult in good health.

The chain combines TRBV6-1 with TRBJ2-7; TRBD2 matches at 8 bases. Germline loops: CDR1 MNHNS, CDR2 SASEGT. V lost 1 base, J lost 13 bases, and 18 bases stayed unmatched. This CDR3 region has 16 residues. The CDR3 is CASSEGLGGGPAGGYF. In DNA, the CDR3 is TGTGCCAGCAGTGAAGGGCTGGGCGGGGGGCCTGCCGGCGGATACTTC.

This chain connects TRBV5-6 to TRBJ2-7; 9 bases line up with TRBD1. This CDR3 has 15 residues. V trimming: 3 bases; J trimming: 0 bases; junction bases outside the gene matches: 4. Per the germline V gene, CDR1 is SGHDT and CDR2 is YYEEEE. CDR3 sequence: CASSWGQGSSYEQYF. As DNA, the CDR3 is TGTGCCAGCAGCTGGGGACAGGGAAGCTCCTACGAGCAGTACTTC.

This sequence joins TRBV12-2 and TRBJ1-1; the table names TRBD1, a call not compared with the DNA. TRBV12-2 is an annotated pseudogene. The CDR3 is 16 amino acids. This chain's CDR3 is CASRLKTGRVRTEAFF. The CDR3 coding sequence is TGTGCAAGTCGCTTAAAGACAGGGCGAGTGAGGACTGAAGCTTTCTTT.

The table lists this clone with a few counts. The rearrangement links TRBV7-8 to TRBJ1-4; 7 positions agree with TRBD1. The CDR3 is 13 amino acids. The germline CDR1 and CDR2 sequences are SGHVS and FQNEAQ. The V and J ends lost 2 bases and 9 bases, in that order; junction bases with no gene match: 3. DNA for the CDR3: TGTGCCAGCAGCTTATACAGGGGTCAAAAACTGTTTTTT. This translates into CASSLYRGQKLFF.

The rearrangement uses TRBV30 and TRBJ2-5, with TRBD1 identical over 8 bases. The CDR3 length is 11 residues. Looked up from germline, CDR1 is GTSNPN and CDR2 is SVGIG (reference sequence). V was clipped by 8 bases and J by 5 bases; unmatched bases: 4. This CDR3 reads CAGQGMETQYF. The CDR3 nucleotides read TGTGCCGGACAGGGAATGGAGACCCAGTACTTC.

On this clone: A read error may account for a junction end that differs from germline. The chain uses TRBV19 and TRBJ2-4, with D possibly matching TRBD1 (6 bases). Germline V CDR1 and CDR2: LNHDA, SQIVND (reference sequence). CDR3 length equals 14 residues. Here the CDR3 reads CASSIDQGTVGQTF. The CDR3 nucleotides read TGTGCCAGTAGTATAGATCAAGGAACGGTCGGACAGACCTTC.

The chain has TRBV7-9 and TRBJ1-2; the D gene is possibly TRBD1 (5 bases). The V gene lost 2 bases and the J gene lost 9 bases, with 13 bases spanning the gap. The germline V gene encodes CDR1 SEHNR and CDR2 FQNEAQ (reference sequence). The CDR3 spans 13 residues. CDR3 region: CASSLTGVDRYTF. The CDR3 bases are TGTGCCAGCAGCTTAACGGGGGTGGATCGCTACACCTTC.

The chain carries TRBV6-4 and TRBJ2-7; no clear D. Germline-derived CDR1 and CDR2 are MRHNA and SNTAGT. V lost 8 bases and J lost 2, with 4 bases in between. This CDR3 has 10 amino acids. CDR3 bases: TGTGCCAGCGTCCCCTACGAGCAGTACTTC. Its protein product is CASVPYEQYF.

V is TRBV9 and J is TRBJ1-2; 7 nucleotides align to TRBD1. This CDR3 has 15 residues. The junction had 12 bases not matched to a gene; V was cut back by 4 bases and J by 6 bases. Germline V CDR1 and CDR2: SGDLS, YYNGEE. The chain's CDR3 is CASSSTTGRSHGYTF. The CDR3 bases are TGTGCCAGCAGCTCCACGACAGGGCGAAGTCATGGCTACACCTTC.

This chain joins TRBV11-3 and TRBJ1-6; D might be TRBD1 (6 bases). Germline CDR1 and CDR2: SGHNT and YENEEA. Trimming left V 5 bases short and J 5 bases short, with 22 bases between. This CDR3 contains 18 residues. The CDR3 spells CASSRGPRGVLDNSPLHF. The CDR3, as DNA: TGTGCCAGCAGCCGGGGTCCCAGGGGCGTCCTTGATAATTCACCCCTCCACTTT.

In DNA form, the CDR3 reads TGCGCCAGCAGCTTATGGGGACAGGGCGTCCACGAGCAGTACTTC. This sequence encodes CASSLWGQGVHEQYF. This chain links TRBV5-1 with TRBJ2-7; 9 positions agree with TRBD1. The germline V gene has CDR1 SGHRS and CDR2 YFSETQ. This CDR3 comprises 15 residues. The V gene end was trimmed by 2 bases and the J gene end by 5 bases; junction bases not matched to a gene: 8. Supplemented by reference TRBV5-1 and TRBJ2-7, the full variable domain reads KAGVTQTPRYLIKTRGQQVTLSCSPISGHRSVSWYQQTPGQGLQFLFEYFSETQRNKGNFPGRFSGRQFSNSRSEMNVSTLELGDSALYLCASSLWGQGVHEQYFGPGTRLTVT.

V gene TRBV9 combines with J gene TRBJ1-3; maybe TRBD1 (5 bases). Germline CDR1 reads SGDLS; CDR2 reads YYNGEE. CDR3 length: 15 residues. With 3 bases removed from V and 3 bases from J, the gap between germline ends came to 13 bases. The CDR3 DNA is TGTGCCAGCAGCGCCTCTACAGGAGTTGGAAACACCATATATTTT. Its protein product is CASSASTGVGNTIYF.

This sequence joins TRBV10-3 and TRBJ2-7; TRBD2 matches 9 bases. The ends lost 6 bases at V and 0 bases at J; junction bases unmatched: 3. CDR3 size: 14 residues. Germline CDR1 and CDR2: ENHRY and SYGVKD. For the CDR3, the DNA is TGTGCCATCAGGAGCGGGGGGACCTCCTACGAGCAGTACTTC. Its translation: CAIRSGGTSYEQYF.

This clone was observed a single time. Distinct nucleotide sequences in the sample also encode this CDR3. The genes are TRBV7-9 and TRBJ2-3; 14 nucleotides agree with TRBD2. After removal of 5 bases from V and 1 base from J, the junction contained 5 bases not matched to a gene. Germline CDR1 is SEHNR and CDR2 is FQNEAQ (reference sequence). The CDR3 totals 17 residues. CDR3 bases: TGTGCCAGCAGCCCGGGACTAGCGGGGGCCCGCACAGATACGCAGTATTTT. Protein: CASSPGLAGARTDTQYF. The whole variable domain, remainder taken from reference TRBV7-9 and TRBJ2-3, is DTGVSQNPRHKITKRGQNVTFRCDPISEHNRLYWYRQTLGQGPEFLTYFQNEAQLEKSRLLSDRFSAERPKGSFSTLEIQRTEQGDSAMYLCASSPGLAGARTDTQYFGPGTRLTVL.

The rearrangement links TRBV28 to TRBJ1-2; unclear D gene. Trimming took 0 bases from V and 6 from J, leaving 5 bases between them. CDR3 length: 12 amino acids. The germline CDR1 and CDR2 sequences are MDHEN and SYDVKM. The CDR3: CASSLWGDGYTF. The CDR3 DNA follows: TGTGCCAGCAGTTTATGGGGAGATGGCTACACCTTC.

The rearrangement joins TRBV5-4 to TRBJ2-2; D may match TRBD1 or TRBD2 (5 bases each). V lost 0 bases and J lost 4, with 10 bases in between. The CDR3 contains 15 residues. The germline V gene encodes CDR1 SGHNT and CDR2 YYREEE (reference sequence). CDR3 bases: TGTGCCAGCAGCTTGGCTCCGAGGGGCACCGGGGAGCTGTTTTTT. Protein: CASSLAPRGTGELFF.

The J gene is TRBJ1-2, the V gene TRBV5-1, with 7 bases aligning to TRBD1. The CDR3 covers 16 residues. Trimming cost V 4 bases and J 3 bases; bases outside gene matches: 12. Germline values: CDR1 SGHRS, CDR2 YFSETQ. This CDR3 reads CASSLDPGGVDYGYTF. The CDR3 DNA reads as TGCGCCAGCAGCCTTGACCCAGGGGGAGTCGACTATGGCTACACCTTC.

The chain is built from TRBV18 and TRBJ2-5, with D unclear. This CDR3 has 13 residues. V was shortened by 3 bases and J by 2 bases, with 7 bases between the two germline ends. Per germline, CDR1 KGHSH and CDR2 LQKENI. The CDR3 nucleotides are TGTGCCAGCTCACCGGTGGCTCAAGAGACCCAGTACTTC. It specifies CASSPVAQETQYF.

The chain combines TRBV2 with TRBJ1-2; 8 nucleotides line up with TRBD1. The germline V gene encodes CDR1 SNHLY and CDR2 FYNNEI. This CDR3 comprises 17 residues. V was clipped by 6 bases and J by 4 bases; unmatched bases: 16. This CDR3 reads CASSAAFIQGVSYGYTF. CDR3 sequence (DNA): TGTGCCAGCAGCGCCGCATTTATACAGGGGGTATCCTATGGCTACACCTTC.

The chain has TRBV11-3 and TRBJ2-1; D is possibly TRBD1 or TRBD2 (5 bases each). Per germline, CDR1 SGHNT and CDR2 YENEEA. The ends were cut back, 5 bases at V and 2 bases at J, with 19 bases in the middle. This CDR3 has 17 residues. CDR3 protein: CASSPAGGQGTYNEQFF. The CDR3 nucleotides read TGTGCCAGCAGCCCTGCTGGGGGTCAGGGCACCTACAATGAGCAGTTCTTC.

The chain employs TRBV7-2 and TRBJ1-5; the D gene is possibly TRBD1 (5 bases). There are 15 residues in the CDR3. Germline-derived CDR1 and CDR2 are SGHTA and FQGNSA. The ends were cut back, 6 bases at V and 1 base at J, with 13 bases in the middle. The CDR3 DNA reads TGTGCCAGCAGTCCTGGGGCAAGGAGCAATCAGCCCCAGCATTTT. It is translated as CASSPGARSNQPQHF.

This clone appeared a few times. The CDR3 loop reads CASSYSMTAGGELFF. CDR3 coding DNA: TGTGCCAGCAGTTACTCGATGACCGCGGGGGGGGAACTGTTTTTT. The chain carries TRBV6-5 and TRBJ1-4; tentatively, D is TRBD1 (5 bases). V lost 0 bases, J lost 12 bases, and 17 bases lay in between. CDR3 size: 15 residues. Germline CDR1 and CDR2: MNHEY and SVGAGI.

This chain connects TRBV18 to TRBJ1-1; D uncertain. There are 12 residues in the CDR3. V lost 0 bases to trimming and J lost 6 bases, with 5 bases between them. CDR1 is KGHSH and CDR2 is LQKENI in the germline V gene. CDR3 DNA: TGTGCCAGCTCACCACCGATAGCTGAAGCTTTCTTT. Translation gives CASSPPIAEAFF.

The chain uses TRBV3-1 (or the pseudogene TRBV3-2) and TRBJ1-4; D uncertain. V lost 4 bases to trimming and J lost 9 bases, with 24 bases between them. CDR1 and CDR2 (germline): LGHDT, YNNKEL (reference sequence). The CDR3 length is 17 residues. The CDR3 region is CASSPQTSRVREKKLFF. The DNA for the CDR3 is TGTGCCAGCAGCCCCCAGACTTCGAGGGTAAGAGAAAAAAAACTGTTTTTT.

The J gene is TRBJ1-2, the V gene TRBV11-3; a weak D match, TRBD1 (6 bases). Per germline, CDR1 SGHNT and CDR2 YENEEA. Between the trimmed V and J ends, which lost 2 bases and 4 bases, there was a span of 11 bases. CDR3 length: 14 residues. CDR3 amino acids: CASSLQGGGYGYTF. The CDR3 coding sequence is TGTGCCAGCAGCTTACAAGGGGGGGGCTATGGCTACACCTTC.

The chain couples TRBV10-3 to TRBJ1-2; D gene uncertain. The V gene's germline CDR1 is ENHRY and CDR2 SYGVKD. This CDR3 is built from 13 residues. Trimming removed 6 bases from V and 3 bases from J, with 11 bases in between. The CDR3 coding sequence is TGTGCCATCAGGCGGGTGGACGACTATGGCTACACCTTC. Protein: CAIRRVDDYGYTF.

The chain employs TRBV6-5 and TRBJ1-6; the D gene is possibly TRBD1 (5 bases). There are 14 residues in the CDR3. Per germline, CDR1 MNHEY and CDR2 SVGAGI. The ends were cut back, 6 bases at V and 7 bases at J, with 13 bases in the middle. The CDR3 sequence: CASSYSGRNSPLHF. DNA of the CDR3: TGTGCCAGCAGCTATTCAGGGAGAAATTCACCCCTCCACTTT.

The V and J genes are TRBV11-2 and TRBJ2-7, with 7 bases that match TRBD2. The CDR3 covers 13 residues. After removal of 4 bases from V and 1 base from J, the junction contained 1 base not matched to a gene. Germline values: CDR1 SGHAT, CDR2 FQNNGV. CDR3 DNA sequence: TGTGCCAGCAGCTGGGGGGGGTCCTACGAGCAGTACTTC. Translating gives CASSWGGSYEQYF.

This chain joins TRBV4-1 and TRBJ1-2; TRBD1 is a possible D gene (5 bases). With 4 bases removed from V and 4 bases from J, the gap between germline ends came to 16 bases. The germline gives CDR1 MGHRA, CDR2 YSYEKL. CDR3 length equals 15 residues. For the CDR3, the DNA is TGCGCCAGCAGCCTTGGACGCGGGGGTCCCTATGGCTACACCTTC. Residues: CASSLGRGGPYGYTF.

V usage is TRBV6-5 and J usage is TRBJ2-7; 9 bases fit TRBD1. From germline, CDR1 is MNHEY and CDR2 SVGAGI. This CDR3 region has 12 residues. The V segment lost 10 bases and the J segment 4 bases; nucleotides outside the gene matches: 5. The CDR3 DNA follows: TGTGCCACCAGGACAGGGGAATACGAGCAGTACTTC. This sequence encodes CATRTGEYEQYF.

The genes are TRBV5-4 and TRBJ2-7, with D perhaps TRBD1 (5 bases). Trimming stripped 4 bases from V and 6 bases from J, with 23 bases between. The CDR3 loop spans 16 amino acids. CDR1 and CDR2 from the germline V gene are SGHNT and YYREEE (reference sequence). CDR3 sequence (DNA): TGTGCCAGCAGCCACATTCTATCGGGCCAGGGTGCCGAGCAGTACTTC. This translates into CASSHILSGQGAEQYF. The full variable domain, rest sourced from reference TRBV5-4 and TRBJ2-7, is ETGVTQSPTHLIKTRGQQVTLRCSSQSGHNTVSWYQQALGQGPQFIFQYYREEENGRGNFPPRFSGLQFPNYSSELNVNALELDDSALYLCASSHILSGQGAEQYFGPGTRLTVT.

This sequence joins TRBV7-2 and TRBJ2-7, with D tentatively TRBD2 (5 bases). Per germline, CDR1 SGHTA and CDR2 FQGNSA. The V end lost 1 base, the J end lost 3 bases, and 10 bases lay between the germline ends. The CDR3 covers 14 residues. The CDR3 loop is CASSLGGAFYEQYF. The CDR3 DNA is TGTGCCAGCAGCTTAGGGGGAGCCTTCTACGAGCAGTACTTC.